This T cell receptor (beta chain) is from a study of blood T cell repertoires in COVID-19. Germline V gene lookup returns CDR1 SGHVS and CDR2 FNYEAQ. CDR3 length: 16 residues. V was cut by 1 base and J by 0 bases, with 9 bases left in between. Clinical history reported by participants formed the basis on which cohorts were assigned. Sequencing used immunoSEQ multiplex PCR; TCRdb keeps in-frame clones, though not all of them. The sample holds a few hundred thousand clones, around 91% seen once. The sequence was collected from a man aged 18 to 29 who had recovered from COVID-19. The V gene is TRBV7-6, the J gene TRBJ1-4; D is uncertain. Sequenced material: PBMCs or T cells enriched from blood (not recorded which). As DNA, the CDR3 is TGTGCCAGCAGCTTAGTTGACGGAGCAACTAATGAAAAACTGTTTTTT. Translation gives CASSLVDGATNEKLFF.